One T cell receptor beta chain is described in this entry. Its recognized antigen is unknown. No much larger clone is present one base from it, and per-base qualities are unavailable. Memory regulatory T cells were isolated by sorting for CD4+ CD45RA- CD25high cells. Whether a tumor-draining lymph node counted as invaded or non-invaded depended on the presence or absence of metastatic tumor cells. Before staining and sorting, a Miltenyi Pan T Cell isolation kit was used to pre-enrich the T cells. Immunohistochemistry for estrogen receptor, progesterone receptor, HER2 and Ki-67 was used to characterize primary tumors. Fresh surgical tissue was processed within a few hours after surgery by cutting into small fragments. The tissue fragments were digested enzymatically for roughly 20 minutes with Liberase TL plus DNase and were then passed through a 40-micrometer strainer. After DAPI live/dead staining, cells were sorted on a BD FACS Aria II at 98-99% purity. The sorted cells were lysed in TCL buffer, and a Norgen Single Cell RNA purification kit, including DNase treatment, was used to purify the RNA.

These data belong to a study of draining lymph node invasion in breast cancer (dated by TCRdb to 2019 to 2021). For context, the study as a whole: Nodal metastasis was diagnosed by histology and cytokeratin immunohistochemistry, and confirmation was obtained by EpCAM/CD45 flow cytometry. Across breast cancer tissues, a separate targeted assay used bulk TCR-beta CDR3 sequencing to compare sorted memory regulatory T cells with memory conventional CD4 T cells. Matched non-invaded and tumor-invaded tumor-draining lymph nodes plus the primary tumor were contributed by each patient, with both Treg and Tconv subsets profiled. In the separate targeted TCR sequencing, lymph nodes from 5 or 6 patients were covered, and primary tumors were sequenced for three of those patients.

Results the study describes overall, beyond this receptor: TCRs shared between Treg and Tconv subsets were regarded as suggestive, but not proof, of a common clonal origin. The tumor top-100 clone tracking analysis was possible in only two patients. In each tissue, about 13-25% of Treg TCRs were also present in Tconvs, a finding interpreted as suggesting peripheral induction of Tregs. Detection of some of the top 100 tumor clones in both invaded and non-invaded nodes suggests recirculation between tumor and draining nodes. Across all tissues in the targeted TCR-seq data, Tregs appeared to be more clonally expanded than Tconvs, and both subsets showed lower diversity in tumor than in lymph nodes. Whether Treg conversion occurred in a given organ or whether converted Tregs recirculated between nodes and tumor could not be resolved from the data.

Based on the germline V gene, the CDR1 and CDR2 sequences are LGHNA and YNFKEQ. Taken from cysteine to phenylalanine, the CDR3 has 16 residues. Only the CDR3 DNA is retained, 48 bases long and in frame from the first base. V is shortened by 0 bases, J by 3 bases, and the region joining them spans 12 bases. The library was generated by bulk RNA-seq. The sequencer listed for this sample is Illumina HiSeq 2500. As for the authors' bioinformatics: For the separate targeted TCR-seq dataset, MiXCR version 2.1.5 with default parameters extracted and quantified CDR3 sequences from raw reads. Each TCR-beta clone in the separate targeted TCR-seq dataset was defined by the V gene, J gene and CDR3 sequence taken together. In the separate targeted TCR-seq dataset, clones with fewer than three counts were removed, then only the 90% most strongly expressed clones per sample were retained. For each tissue in the separate targeted TCR-seq dataset, Treg-Tconv overlap was calculated by dividing the number of shared clones by the total number of Treg clones and multiplying by 100. TCRdb reanalyzed the raw reads on its own, using fastp at Q25 for trimming and MiXCR for clone calling, and kept in-frame beta chains. Entries that share a CDR3 protein sequence are merged under the most common genes and DNA. TCRdb's processing, not the authors' own work, is the source of the V and J calls. The sample data list some 2,500 distinct CDR3 sequences, and 60% to 75% of these were observed just once. Approximately 7.8% of the sample comes from the top ten.

Sample: sorted memory Tregs from a lymph node. The cell subset or site label here, explained by the study, means: CD45RA-negative sorted CD4+ T cells (memory Tconv or effector/memory Treg). This clonotype was sampled from a female donor with luminal breast cancer. The V and J genes are TRBV4-2 and TRBJ2-1, and TRBD1 may be the D gene, going by 6 matching bases. The nucleotide sequence is given as TGTGCCAGCAGCCAAGACGCAGGGACAAGCTACAATGAGCAGTTCTTC. It translates to CASSQDAGTSYNEQFF.